This section outlines one T cell receptor (beta chain) sequence together with its context. These data are taken from a study of blood T cell repertoires in COVID-19. Study overall: COVID-19 samples collected from the United States, Italy and Spain covered acute and convalescent phases. Nucleic acid was either cDNA or gDNA, and it came from T cells, B-cell-depleted T cells, or PBMCs.

CDR1 is MGHRA, CDR2 YSYEKL, per germline. The trim removed 4 bases at V and 5 bases at J, leaving 14 bases unmatched. This CDR3 is 19 amino acids long. Authors' analysis steps: Estimated nucleated cell counts came from reference gene primer amplification. Assay: immunoSEQ multiplex PCR; the TCRdb copy retains only in-frame clones and omits some. From that table come the V and J calls and clone size; the DNA was used to work out D and trimming. The table records over 30,000 clones, around 93% of them present only once. This chain uses TRBV4-1 with TRBJ2-3; 14 bases fit TRBD2. Sequenced input: peripheral blood. The clonotype originates from a human donor in a cohort sampled during active COVID-19. The CDR3, as DNA: TGCGCCAGCAGCCCCTTAGGGACTAGCGGGGGCCTGATGGGAGATACGCAGTATTTT. This encodes CASSPLGTSGGLMGDTQYF.